These T cell receptor beta chains were read from a single sample in a study of shared clonotypes between healthy human individuals. The protocol was immunoSEQ multiplex PCR, while the TCRdb copy is restricted to in-frame clones and leaves out a portion. The repertoire holds about 2.5 million clones, with roughly 90% as singletons. The sequenced material came from naive CD4+ T cells from PBMCs. All receptors come from a man between 18 and 35 years old in good health. Some clones in this sample may be carry-over from other donors' samples. CDR3s include the opening cysteine and the closing phenylalanine or tryptophan. The order of the fields is J gene, clone size, V gene, D gene, CDR3 DNA, CDR3 protein. A D gene is named only where the DNA matches it firmly. Size values are once, few and many counts, or a class for expanded clones, and some rows have none.

TRBJ1-1,few,TRBV19,-,TGTGCCTGCTGGGGCAGAGAAGCTTTCTTT,CACWGREAFF
TRBJ2-6,once,TRBV5-1,TRBD1,TGCGCCAGCAGCTACGACAGGGCTGGCATAGGGGCCAACGTCCTGACTTTC,CASSYDRAGIGANVLTF
TRBJ2-3,once,TRBV4-3,TRBD2,TGCGCCAGCAGCCAAGAGCTAGCGGGAGGGTCAGATACGCAGTATTTT,CASSQELAGGSDTQYF
TRBJ2-7,-,TRBV5-6,-,TGTGCCAGCAGCTTGGCAAGGGGCGCGTACTTACCGACCTACGAGCAGTACTTC,CASSLARGAYLPTYEQYF
TRBJ2-2,-,TRBV5-1,-,TGCGCCAGCAGCTTGGGTGGTAGAGTGCCCGCCGGGGAGCTGTTTTTT,CASSLGGRVPAGELFF
TRBJ2-3,-,TRBV7-3,TRBD2,TGTGCCAGCAGCCCCGCTAGCGGGCGTATCACAGATACGCAGTATTTT,CASSPASGRITDTQYF
TRBJ2-1,-,TRBV28,TRBD2,TGTGCCAGCAGTTTAAAGGCACTAGCGGTCTATGATGAGCAGTTCTTC,CASSLKALAVYDEQFF
TRBJ1-5,-,TRBV6-4,-,TGTGCCAGCAGTGACTCAGGCGCCAATCAGCCCCAGCATTTT,CASSDSGANQPQHF
TRBJ1-5,-,TRBV10-3,TRBD1,TGTGCCATCAGTGACCACGGAGGGACAGGGGATCAGCCCCAGCATTTT,CAISDHGGTGDQPQHF
TRBJ2-7,-,TRBV14,TRBD2,TGTGCCAGCAGGTTAGCGGGAGGGGCCGAGCAGTACTTC,CASRLAGGAEQYF
TRBJ2-1,-,TRBV6-5,-,TGTGCCAGCAGTTACACTACCGTGACAGGCTCTTTTGAGCAGTTCTTC,CASSYTTVTGSFEQFF
TRBJ2-2,-,TRBV7-8,TRBD2,TGTGCCAGTATCCCCCGAGCGGGAGTGAGCACCGGGGAGCTGTTTTTT,CASIPRAGVSTGELFF
TRBJ1-3,-,TRBV5-6,-,TGTGCCAGCAGCTGGCGGCCCTACTCTGGAAACACCATATATTTT,CASSWRPYSGNTIYF
TRBJ2-3,-,TRBV5-4,TRBD1,TGTGCCAGCAGCCCTAAGACAGGGCAAACAGATACGCAGTATTTT,CASSPKTGQTDTQYF
TRBJ2-5,-,TRBV2,TRBD1,TGTGCCAGCAGGGATCGACAGGGCCTGCCGGGGGAGACCCAGTACTTC,CASRDRQGLPGETQYF
TRBJ1-5,once,TRBV28,-,TGTGCCAGCAGTTTACCAGGAGGCAATCAGCCCCAGCATTTT,CASSLPGGNQPQHF
TRBJ2-1,-,TRBV19,TRBD1,TGTGCCAGTAGTGACTGGCGGAACAGGGGGCGCGATGAGCAGTTCTTC,CASSDWRNRGRDEQFF
TRBJ1-4,-,TRBV28,-,TGTGCCAGCAGGAAGGCTAATGAAAAACTGTTTTTT,CASRKANEKLFF
TRBJ2-1,-,TRBV7-3,-,TGTGCCAGCAGCCCGGGGGAGCCGGCTTACAATGAGCAGTTCTTC,CASSPGEPAYNEQFF
TRBJ1-2,-,TRBV11-2,TRBD1,TGTGCCAGCAGCCCCACAGGGGACGGTGGCTACACCTTC,CASSPTGDGGYTF
TRBJ2-1,once,TRBV7-2,-,TGTGCCAGCAGCTTAGCCGGAGTGAGCTCCTACAATGAGCAGTTCTTC,CASSLAGVSSYNEQFF
TRBJ2-1,-,TRBV11-1,-,TGTGCCAGCAGCGGGGGACTCTCCAATGAGCAGTTCTTC,CASSGGLSNEQFF
TRBJ2-4,-,TRBV28,-,TGTGCCAGCAAACAGGGCGGGGCAGATGACATTCAGTACTTC,CASKQGGADDIQYF
TRBJ1-5,-,TRBV28,-,TGTGCCAGCAGTTTAAAGTTGGTCACGGGTCAGCCCCAGCATTTT,CASSLKLVTGQPQHF
TRBJ2-2,-,TRBV5-4,TRBD1,TGTGCCAGCAGCTTGCCAGGGGGCCCCGGGGAGCTGTTTTTT,CASSLPGGPGELFF
TRBJ2-2,-,TRBV7-2,TRBD2,TGTGCCAGCAGCTTAGCTAGCGGGAGTTCAACCGGGGAGCTGTTTTTT,CASSLASGSSTGELFF
TRBJ2-1,-,TRBV15,-,TGTGCCACCAGCACCATTGGAAGCGGAGACTACAATGAGCAGTTCTTC,CATSTIGSGDYNEQFF
TRBJ2-1,-,TRBV4-3,-,TGCGCCAGCAGCCAATCTGTTGGCTACGGGGATGAGCAGTTCTTC,CASSQSVGYGDEQFF
TRBJ2-1,-,TRBV7-9,TRBD2,TGTGCCAGCAGCTTCTTGAGACTAGCGGGCCCCGGGGGTGAGCAGTTCTTC,CASSFLRLAGPGGEQFF